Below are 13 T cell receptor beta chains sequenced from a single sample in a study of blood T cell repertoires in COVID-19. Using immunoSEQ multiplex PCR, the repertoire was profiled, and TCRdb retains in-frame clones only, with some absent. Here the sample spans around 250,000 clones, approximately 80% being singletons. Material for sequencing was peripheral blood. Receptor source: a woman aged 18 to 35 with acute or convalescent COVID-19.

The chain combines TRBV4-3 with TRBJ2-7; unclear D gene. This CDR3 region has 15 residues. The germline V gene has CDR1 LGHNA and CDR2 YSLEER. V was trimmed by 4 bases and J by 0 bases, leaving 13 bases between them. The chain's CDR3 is CASSPQASSSYEQYF. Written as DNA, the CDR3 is TGCGCCAGCAGCCCCCAGGCTTCGAGCTCCTACGAGCAGTACTTC.

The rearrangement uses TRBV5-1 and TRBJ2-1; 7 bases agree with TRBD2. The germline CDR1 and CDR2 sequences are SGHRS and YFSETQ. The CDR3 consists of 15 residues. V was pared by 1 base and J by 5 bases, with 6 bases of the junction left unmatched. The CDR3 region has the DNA TGCGCCAGCAGCTTGCGGAGGGAGGGAAACAATGAGCAGTTCTTC. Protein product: CASSLRREGNNEQFF.

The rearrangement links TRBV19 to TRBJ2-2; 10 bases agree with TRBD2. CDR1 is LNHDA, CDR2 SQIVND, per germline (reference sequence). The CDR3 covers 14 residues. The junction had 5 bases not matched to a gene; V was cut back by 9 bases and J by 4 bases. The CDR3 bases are TGTGCCAGCGGTAGCGGGAGGTCCACCGGGGAGCTGTTTTTT. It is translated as CASGSGRSTGELFF.

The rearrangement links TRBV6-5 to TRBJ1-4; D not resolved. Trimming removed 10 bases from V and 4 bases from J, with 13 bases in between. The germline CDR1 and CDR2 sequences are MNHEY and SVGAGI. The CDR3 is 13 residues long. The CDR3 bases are TGTGCCACCCAGTGGTCCCTTAATGAAAAACTGTTTTTT. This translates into CATQWSLNEKLFF.

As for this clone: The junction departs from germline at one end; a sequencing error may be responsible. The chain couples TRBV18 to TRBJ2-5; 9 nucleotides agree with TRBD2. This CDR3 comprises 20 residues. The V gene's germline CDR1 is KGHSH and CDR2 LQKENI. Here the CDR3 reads CASSSPGTDLMLAGQETQYF. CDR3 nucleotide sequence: TGTGCCAGCTCATCACCCGGGACAGACTTAATGCTAGCGGGGCAAGAGACCCAGTACTTC.

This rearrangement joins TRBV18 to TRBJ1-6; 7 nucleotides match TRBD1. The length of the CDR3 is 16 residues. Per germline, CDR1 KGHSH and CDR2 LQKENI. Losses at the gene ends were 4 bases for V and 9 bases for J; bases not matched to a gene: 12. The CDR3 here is CASSRPGQGDSSPLHF. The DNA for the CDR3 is TGTGCCAGCTCACGTCCGGGCCAGGGGGACAGTTCACCCCTCCACTTT. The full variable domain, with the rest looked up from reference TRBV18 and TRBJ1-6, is NAGVMQNPRHLVRRRGQEARLRCSPMKGHSHVYWYRQLPEEGLKFMVYLQKENIIDESGMPKERFSAEFPKEGPSILRIQQVVRGDSAAYFCASSRPGQGDSSPLHFGNGTRLTVT.

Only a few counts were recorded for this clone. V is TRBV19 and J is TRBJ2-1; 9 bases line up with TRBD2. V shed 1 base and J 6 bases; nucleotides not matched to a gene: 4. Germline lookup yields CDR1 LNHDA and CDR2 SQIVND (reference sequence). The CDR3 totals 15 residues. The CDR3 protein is CASSIVTSGRNEQFF. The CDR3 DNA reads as TGTGCCAGTAGTATAGTTACTAGCGGGCGCAATGAGCAGTTCTTC. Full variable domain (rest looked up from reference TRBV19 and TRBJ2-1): DGGITQSPKYLFRKEGQNVTLSCEQNLNHDAMYWYRQDPGQGLRLIYYSQIVNDFQKGDIAEGYSVSREKKESFPLTVTSAQKNPTAFYLCASSIVTSGRNEQFFGPGTRLTVL.

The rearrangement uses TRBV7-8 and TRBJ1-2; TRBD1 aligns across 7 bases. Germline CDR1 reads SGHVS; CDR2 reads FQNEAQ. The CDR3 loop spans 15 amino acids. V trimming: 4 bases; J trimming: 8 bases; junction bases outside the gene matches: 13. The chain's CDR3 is CASSSRSTGHRGYTF. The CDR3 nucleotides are TGTGCCAGCAGCTCTCGTTCGACAGGGCACCGGGGCTACACCTTC.

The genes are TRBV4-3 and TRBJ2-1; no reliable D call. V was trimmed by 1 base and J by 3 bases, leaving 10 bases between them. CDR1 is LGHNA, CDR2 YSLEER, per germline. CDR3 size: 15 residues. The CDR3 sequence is CASSQGLGLYNEQFF. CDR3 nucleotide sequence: TGCGCCAGCAGCCAAGGCCTGGGCCTCTACAATGAGCAGTTCTTC.

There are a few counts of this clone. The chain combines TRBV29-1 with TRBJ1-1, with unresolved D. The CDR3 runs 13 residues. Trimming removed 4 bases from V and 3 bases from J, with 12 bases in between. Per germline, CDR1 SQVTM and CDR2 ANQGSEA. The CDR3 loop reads CSVGEGGHTEAFF. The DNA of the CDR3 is TGCAGCGTTGGGGAGGGAGGCCACACTGAAGCTTTCTTT.

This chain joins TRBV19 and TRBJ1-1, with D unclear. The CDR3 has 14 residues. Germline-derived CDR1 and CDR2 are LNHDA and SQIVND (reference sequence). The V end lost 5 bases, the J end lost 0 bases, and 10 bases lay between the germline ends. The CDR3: CASSVPPLNTEAFF. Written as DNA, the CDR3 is TGTGCCAGTAGTGTTCCCCCATTGAACACTGAAGCTTTCTTT.

CDR3 DNA sequence: TGTGCCAGCAGTTACCATCGACGGCAGGGTGACACCGGGGAGCTGTTTTTT. It is translated as CASSYHRRQGDTGELFF. This sequence joins TRBV6-2 or TRBV6-3 and TRBJ2-2, with a weak D call TRBD1 (5 bases). Germline CDR1 MNHEY, CDR2 SVGEGT. V lost 2 bases to trimming and J lost 3 bases, with 16 bases between them. The CDR3 consists of 17 residues.

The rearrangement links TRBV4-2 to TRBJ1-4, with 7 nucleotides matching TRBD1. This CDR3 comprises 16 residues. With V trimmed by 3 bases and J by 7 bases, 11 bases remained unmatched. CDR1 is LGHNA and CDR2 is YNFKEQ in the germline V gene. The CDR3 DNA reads TGTGCCAGCAGCCAGGGTTCTGGAGGGGGCGGTGAAAAACTGTTTTTT. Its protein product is CASSQGSGGGGEKLFF.